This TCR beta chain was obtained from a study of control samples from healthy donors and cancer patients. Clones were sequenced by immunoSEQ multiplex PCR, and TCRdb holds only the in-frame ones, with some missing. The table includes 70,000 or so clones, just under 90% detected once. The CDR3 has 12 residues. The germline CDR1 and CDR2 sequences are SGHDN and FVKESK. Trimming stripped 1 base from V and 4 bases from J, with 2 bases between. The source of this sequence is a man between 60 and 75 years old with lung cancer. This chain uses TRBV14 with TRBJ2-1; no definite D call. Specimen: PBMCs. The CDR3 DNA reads TGTGCCAGCAGCCAAGCTTACAATGAGCAGTTCTTC. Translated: CASSQAYNEQFF. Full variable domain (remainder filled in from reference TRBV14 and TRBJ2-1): EAGVTQFPSHSVIEKGQTVTLRCDPISGHDNLYWYRRVMGKEIKFLLHFVKESKQDESGMPNNRFLAERTGGTYSTLKVQPAELEDSGVYFCASSQAYNEQFFGPGTRLTVL.